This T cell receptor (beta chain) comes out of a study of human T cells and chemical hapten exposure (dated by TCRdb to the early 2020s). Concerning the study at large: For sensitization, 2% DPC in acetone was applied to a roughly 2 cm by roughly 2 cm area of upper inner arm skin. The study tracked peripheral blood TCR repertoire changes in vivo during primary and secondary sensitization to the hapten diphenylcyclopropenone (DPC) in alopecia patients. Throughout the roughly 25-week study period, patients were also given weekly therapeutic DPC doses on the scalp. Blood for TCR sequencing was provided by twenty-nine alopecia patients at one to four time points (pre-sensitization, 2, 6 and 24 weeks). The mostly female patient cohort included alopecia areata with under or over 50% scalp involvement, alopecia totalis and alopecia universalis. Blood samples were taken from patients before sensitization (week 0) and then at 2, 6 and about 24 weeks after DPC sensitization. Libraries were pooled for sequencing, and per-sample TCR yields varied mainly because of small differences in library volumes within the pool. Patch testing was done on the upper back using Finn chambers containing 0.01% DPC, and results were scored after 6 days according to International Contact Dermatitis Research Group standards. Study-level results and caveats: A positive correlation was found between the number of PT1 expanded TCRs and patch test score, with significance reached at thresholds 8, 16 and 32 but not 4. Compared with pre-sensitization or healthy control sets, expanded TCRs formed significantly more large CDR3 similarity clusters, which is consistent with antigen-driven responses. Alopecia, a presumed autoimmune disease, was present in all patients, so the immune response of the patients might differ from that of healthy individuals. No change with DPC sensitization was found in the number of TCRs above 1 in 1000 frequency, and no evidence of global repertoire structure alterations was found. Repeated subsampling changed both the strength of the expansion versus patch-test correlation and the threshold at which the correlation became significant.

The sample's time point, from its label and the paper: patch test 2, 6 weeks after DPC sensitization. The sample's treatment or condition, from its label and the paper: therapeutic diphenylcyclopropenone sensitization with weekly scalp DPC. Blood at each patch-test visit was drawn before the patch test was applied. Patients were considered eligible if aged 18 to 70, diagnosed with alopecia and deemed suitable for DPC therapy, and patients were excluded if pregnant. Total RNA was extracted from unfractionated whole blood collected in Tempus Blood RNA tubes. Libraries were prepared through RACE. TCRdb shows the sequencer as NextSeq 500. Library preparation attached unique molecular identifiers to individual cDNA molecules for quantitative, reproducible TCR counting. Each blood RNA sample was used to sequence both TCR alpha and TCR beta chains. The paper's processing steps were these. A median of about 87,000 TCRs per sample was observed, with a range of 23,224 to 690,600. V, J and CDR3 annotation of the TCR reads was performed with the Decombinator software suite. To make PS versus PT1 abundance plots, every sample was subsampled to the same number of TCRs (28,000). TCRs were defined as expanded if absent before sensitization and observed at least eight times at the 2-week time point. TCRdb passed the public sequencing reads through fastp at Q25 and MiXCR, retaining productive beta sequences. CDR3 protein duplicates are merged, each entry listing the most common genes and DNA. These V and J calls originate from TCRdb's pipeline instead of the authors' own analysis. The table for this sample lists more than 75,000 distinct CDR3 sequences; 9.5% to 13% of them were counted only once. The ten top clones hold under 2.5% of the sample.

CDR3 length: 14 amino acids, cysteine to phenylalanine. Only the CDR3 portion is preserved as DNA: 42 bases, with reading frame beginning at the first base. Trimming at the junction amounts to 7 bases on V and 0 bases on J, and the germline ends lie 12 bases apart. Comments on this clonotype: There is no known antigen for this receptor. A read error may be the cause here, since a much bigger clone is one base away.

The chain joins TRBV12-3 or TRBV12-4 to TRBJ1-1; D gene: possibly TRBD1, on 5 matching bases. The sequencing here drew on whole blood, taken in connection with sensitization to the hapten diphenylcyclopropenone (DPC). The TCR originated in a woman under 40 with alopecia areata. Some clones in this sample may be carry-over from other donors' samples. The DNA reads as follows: TGTGCCAGCATCGAACAGGCAATGAACACTGAAGCTTTCTTT. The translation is CASIEQAMNTEAFF.